The T cell receptor beta chain under discussion was sequenced for a study of OX40 agonist ivuxolimab in advanced cancers. Study information: Past anti-PD-1, anti-PD-L1 or anti-CTLA-4 therapy was accepted, and around 40% had received some.

The table came from immunoSEQ multiplex PCR; TCRdb's copy has only in-frame clones and leaves some out. The sample contains about 48,000 clones, approximately 85% of which appear only once. In its sample, this clone was seen once. CDR3 length: 12 amino acids. V was clipped by 6 bases and J by 6 bases, with 9 bases between them. Germline values: CDR1 SGDLS, CDR2 YYNGEE. This receptor was identified in an adult with an advanced solid tumor such as melanoma, head and neck, liver or kidney cancer. The chain has TRBV9 and TRBJ2-2; D is ambiguous. The material was CD4+ or CD8+ T cells sorted from blood, obtained in a trial of the OX40 agonist ivuxolimab. The CDR3 sequence is CASNLDPGELFF. As DNA, the CDR3 is TGTGCCAGCAACCTCGACCCCGGGGAGCTGTTTTTT.